This section outlines one T cell receptor beta chain sequence together with its context. The target antigen is unknown. The sample comes from a study of cytomegalovirus exposure and HLA in healthy donors. Study results and limitations: There were some V segments, including TRBV6-2 and TRBV6-3, excluded as indistinguishable. Versus the roughly 700-donor mean, an Asian-associated ancestry cluster reportedly showed fewer N-insertions in a later analysis.

The germline CDR1 and CDR2 sequences are LNHDA and SQIVND (reference sequence). V was pared by 1 base and J by 5 bases, with 19 bases between. This CDR3 has 17 amino acids. In the PCR, 60 Vbeta and 13 Jbeta primers were used. Here immunoSEQ multiplex PCR was the method, and the copy in TCRdb shows in-frame clones only, minus some. The table gives around 210,000 clones; the top ten clones make up 0.75% to 1% of it. The TCR was taken from a woman aged 25-40 years in good health and CMV-seropositive. The source material was PBMCs. V usage is TRBV19 and J usage is TRBJ2-3; D might be TRBD2 (7 bases). The CDR3 region is CASSIGGGQRGIDTQYF. As DNA, the CDR3 is TGTGCCAGTAGTATAGGGGGGGGGCAGCGGGGCATAGATACGCAGTATTTT.